This passage covers 3 T cell receptor beta chains from one sample sequenced in a study of blood T cell repertoires in COVID-19. The assay was immunoSEQ multiplex PCR, and TCRdb's table has in-frame clones only and misses some. The profile shows approximately 230,000 clones, more than 75% of them singletons. The sequencing sample was made of PBMCs or T cells enriched from blood (not recorded which). Every receptor here comes from a man aged 35-49 years who had recovered from COVID-19.

V usage is TRBV5-4 and J usage is TRBJ2-5, with TRBD1 matching over 9 bases. With 3 bases clipped from V and 7 bases from J, the junction kept 13 bases outside the gene matches. Germline assignment: CDR1 SGHNT and CDR2 YYREEE (reference sequence). The CDR3 extends over 16 amino acids. CDR3 in amino acids: CASSSKLYRGLGTQYF. In DNA form, the CDR3 reads TGTGCCAGCAGCTCGAAACTTTACAGGGGGCTGGGGACCCAGTACTTC.

The chain carries TRBV5-1 and TRBJ1-2; tentative D call: TRBD1 (5 bases). The CDR3 length is 15 residues. The germline V gene has CDR1 SGHRS and CDR2 YFSETQ. Deletions cut 0 bases from V and 4 bases from J, with 13 bases between. The CDR3 nucleotides are TGCGCCAGCAGCTTGGAAAGGGGATTGGGCTATGGCTACACCTTC. It yields the protein CASSLERGLGYGYTF.

This chain links TRBV2 with TRBJ1-6, with D possibly being TRBD1 (5 bases). The CDR3 extends over 15 amino acids. Germline V gene sequence: CDR1 SNHLY, CDR2 FYNNEI. V lost 4 bases and J lost 9, with 16 bases in between. CDR3 sequence (DNA): TGTGCCAGCAGTGGAGCCCAGGGTGGGTTTTCACCCCTCCACTTT. It encodes CASSGAQGGFSPLHF.